This TCR beta chain derives from a study of T cell changes during pregnancy in multiple sclerosis. This clone was observed a handful of times. Assay used: immunoSEQ multiplex PCR; TCRdb lists only in-frame clones, some missing. The sample consists of just under 40,000 clones, just over 90% of them appearing once. Germline assignment: CDR1 LGHNA and CDR2 YSLEER. The CDR3 covers 15 residues. With V trimmed by 4 bases and J by 8 bases, 10 bases remained unmatched. This receptor was identified in a female donor in good health, enrolled as a control in a pregnancy study. J is TRBJ1-1 and V is TRBV4-3, with 10 bases matching TRBD1. The material was CD4+ T cells from peripheral blood mononuclear cells, obtained in the first trimester of pregnancy. CDR3 residues: CASSRSGTGDGEAFF. CDR3 sequence (DNA): TGCGCCAGCAGCCGGTCCGGGACAGGGGACGGGGAAGCTTTCTTT.